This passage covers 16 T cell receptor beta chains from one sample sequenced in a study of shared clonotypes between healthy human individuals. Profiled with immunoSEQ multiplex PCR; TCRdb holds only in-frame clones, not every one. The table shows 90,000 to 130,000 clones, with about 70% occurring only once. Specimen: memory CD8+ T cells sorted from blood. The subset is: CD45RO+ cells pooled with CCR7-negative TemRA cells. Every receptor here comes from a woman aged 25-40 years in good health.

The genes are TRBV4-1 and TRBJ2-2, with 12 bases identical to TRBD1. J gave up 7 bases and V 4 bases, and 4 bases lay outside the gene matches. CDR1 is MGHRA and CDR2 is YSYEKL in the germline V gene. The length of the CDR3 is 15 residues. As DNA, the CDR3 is TGCGCCAGCAGCCCGGGACAGGGGGCAAACGGGGAGCTGTTTTTT. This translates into CASSPGQGANGELFF.

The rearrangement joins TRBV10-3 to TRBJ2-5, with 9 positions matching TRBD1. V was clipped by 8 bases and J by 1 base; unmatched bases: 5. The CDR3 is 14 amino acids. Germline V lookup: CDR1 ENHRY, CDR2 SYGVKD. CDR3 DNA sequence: TGTGCCATCGGGGGGGGACAGGGCCAAGAGACCCAGTACTTC. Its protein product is CAIGGGQGQETQYF.

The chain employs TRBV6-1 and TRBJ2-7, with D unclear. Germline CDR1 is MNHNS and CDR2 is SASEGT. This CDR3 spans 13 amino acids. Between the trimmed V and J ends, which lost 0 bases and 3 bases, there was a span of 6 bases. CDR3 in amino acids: CASSEAHSYEQYF. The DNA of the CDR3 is TGTGCCAGCAGTGAAGCCCACAGCTACGAGCAGTACTTC.

This CDR3 is CASSPRDYTYEQYF. In DNA form, the CDR3 reads TGTGCCAGCAGCCCCCGGGACTATACCTACGAGCAGTACTTC. The chain joins TRBV7-9 to TRBJ2-7; 7 nucleotides match TRBD2. The CDR3 contains 14 residues. CDR1 and CDR2 from the germline V gene are SEHNR and FQNEAQ (reference sequence). V was pared by 5 bases and J by 2 bases, with 6 bases of the junction left unmatched.

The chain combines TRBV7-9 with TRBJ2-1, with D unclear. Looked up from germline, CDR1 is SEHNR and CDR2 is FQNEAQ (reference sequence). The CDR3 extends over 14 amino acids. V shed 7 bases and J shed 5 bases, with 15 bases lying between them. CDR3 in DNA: TGTGCCAGCACCCCTCGGTCCTACGACAATGAGCAGTTCTTC. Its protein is CASTPRSYDNEQFF.

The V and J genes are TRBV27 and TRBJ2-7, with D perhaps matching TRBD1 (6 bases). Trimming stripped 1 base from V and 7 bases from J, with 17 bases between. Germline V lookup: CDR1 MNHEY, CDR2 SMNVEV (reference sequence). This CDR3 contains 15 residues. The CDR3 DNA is TGTGCCAGCAGTTTATTCAGACAGGTGGCTGGAGAGCAGTACTTC. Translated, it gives CASSLFRQVAGEQYF.

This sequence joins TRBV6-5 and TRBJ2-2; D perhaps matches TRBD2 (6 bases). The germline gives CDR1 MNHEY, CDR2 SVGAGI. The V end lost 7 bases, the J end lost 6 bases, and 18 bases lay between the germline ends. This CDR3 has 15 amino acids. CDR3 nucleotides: TGTGCCAGCAAGAGAGGAGCGGGCCCACCCGGGGAGCTGTTTTTT. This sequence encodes CASKRGAGPPGELFF.

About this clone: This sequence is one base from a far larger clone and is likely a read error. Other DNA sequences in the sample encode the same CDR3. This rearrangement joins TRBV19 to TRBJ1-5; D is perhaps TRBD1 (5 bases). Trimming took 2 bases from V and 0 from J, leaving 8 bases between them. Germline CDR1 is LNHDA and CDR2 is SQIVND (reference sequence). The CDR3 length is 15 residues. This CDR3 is CASSIWGGSNQPQHF. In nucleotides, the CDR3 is TGTGCCAGTAGTATATGGGGGGGTAGCAATCAGCCCCAGCATTTT.

This CDR3 reads CASSPGQVTDTQYF. CDR3 sequence (DNA): TGTGCCAGCAGCCCAGGACAGGTCACAGATACGCAGTATTTT. The J gene is TRBJ2-3, the V gene TRBV9, with 7 bases matching TRBD1. The CDR3 is 14 residues long. V dropped 4 bases and J dropped 2; count of bases not matched to a gene: 4. Germline V gives CDR1 SGDLS, CDR2 YYNGEE.

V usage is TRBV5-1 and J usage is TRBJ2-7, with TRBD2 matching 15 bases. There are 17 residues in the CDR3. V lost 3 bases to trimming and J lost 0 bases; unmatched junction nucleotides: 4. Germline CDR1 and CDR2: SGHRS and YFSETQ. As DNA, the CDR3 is TGCGCCAGCAGCTCTGGACTAGCGGGAGGGCCCTCCTACGAGCAGTACTTC. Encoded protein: CASSSGLAGGPSYEQYF.

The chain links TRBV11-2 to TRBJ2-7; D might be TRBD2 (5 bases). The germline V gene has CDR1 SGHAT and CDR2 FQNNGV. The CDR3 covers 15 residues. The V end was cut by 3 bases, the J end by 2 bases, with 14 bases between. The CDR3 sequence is CASSFAPGVAYEQYF. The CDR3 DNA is TGTGCCAGCAGCTTTGCTCCCGGGGTCGCCTACGAGCAGTACTTC.

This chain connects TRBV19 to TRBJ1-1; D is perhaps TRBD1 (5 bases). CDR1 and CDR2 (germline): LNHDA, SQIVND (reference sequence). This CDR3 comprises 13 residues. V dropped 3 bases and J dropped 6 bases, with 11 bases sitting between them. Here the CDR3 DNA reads TGTGCCAGTAGTATTTTTGGGGGTTCTGAAGCTTTCTTT. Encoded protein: CASSIFGGSEAFF. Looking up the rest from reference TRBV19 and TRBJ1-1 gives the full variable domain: DGGITQSPKYLFRKEGQNVTLSCEQNLNHDAMYWYRQDPGQGLRLIYYSQIVNDFQKGDIAEGYSVSREKKESFPLTVTSAQKNPTAFYLCASSIFGGSEAFFGQGTRLTVV.

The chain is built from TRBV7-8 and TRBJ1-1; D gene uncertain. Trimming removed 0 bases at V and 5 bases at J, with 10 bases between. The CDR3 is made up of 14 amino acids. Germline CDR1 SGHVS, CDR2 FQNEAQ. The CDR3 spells CASSLARGGTEAFF. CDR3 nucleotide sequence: TGTGCCAGCAGCTTAGCGCGAGGCGGTACTGAAGCTTTCTTT.

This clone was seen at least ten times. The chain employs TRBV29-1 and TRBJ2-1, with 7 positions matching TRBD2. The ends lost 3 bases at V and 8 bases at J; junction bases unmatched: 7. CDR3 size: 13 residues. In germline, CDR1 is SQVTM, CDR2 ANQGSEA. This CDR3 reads CSVDSGGVDEQFF. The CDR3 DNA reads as TGCAGCGTTGATTCGGGGGGTGTAGATGAGCAGTTCTTC.

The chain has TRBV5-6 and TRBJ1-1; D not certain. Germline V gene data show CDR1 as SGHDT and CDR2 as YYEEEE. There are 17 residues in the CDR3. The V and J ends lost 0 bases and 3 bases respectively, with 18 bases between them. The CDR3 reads CASSLVFVGEGYTEAFF. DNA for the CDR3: TGTGCCAGCAGCTTGGTTTTTGTCGGGGAAGGGTACACTGAAGCTTTCTTT.

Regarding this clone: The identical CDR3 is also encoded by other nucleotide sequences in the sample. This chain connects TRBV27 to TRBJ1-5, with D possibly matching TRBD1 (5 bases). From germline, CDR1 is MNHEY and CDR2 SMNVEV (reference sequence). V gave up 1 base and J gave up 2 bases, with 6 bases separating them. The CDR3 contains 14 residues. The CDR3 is CASSLLGGNQPQHF. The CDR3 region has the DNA TGTGCCAGCAGTTTATTAGGGGGCAATCAGCCCCAGCATTTT.